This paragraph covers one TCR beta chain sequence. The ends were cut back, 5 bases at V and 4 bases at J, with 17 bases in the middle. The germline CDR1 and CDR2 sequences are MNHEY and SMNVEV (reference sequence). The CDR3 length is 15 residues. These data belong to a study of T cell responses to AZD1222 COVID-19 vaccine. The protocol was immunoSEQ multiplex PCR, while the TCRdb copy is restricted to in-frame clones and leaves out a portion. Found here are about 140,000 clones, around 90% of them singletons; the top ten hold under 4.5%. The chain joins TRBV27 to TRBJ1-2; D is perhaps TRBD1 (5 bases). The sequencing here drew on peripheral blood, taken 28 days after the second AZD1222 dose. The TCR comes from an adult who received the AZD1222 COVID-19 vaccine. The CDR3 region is CASSPSRAGPYGYTF. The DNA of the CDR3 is TGTGCCAGCAGTCCATCCCGGGCAGGGCCCTATGGCTACACCTTC.